This T cell receptor (beta chain) comes out of a study of beta chain features in type 1 diabetes. General study points: People with Type 1 diabetes carried modestly yet significantly shorter TCRB CDR3s in all four CD4+ subsets. Cells with high TCR expression could be over-represented when cDNA is sequenced.

Sequencing targeted expressed TCRB transcripts, as all isolated RNA had been reverse transcribed. Libraries were prepared by immunoSEQ multiplex PCR; TCRdb keeps only in-frame clonotypes and omits some of them. The sample includes a few hundred thousand clones, 13% to 15% of them seen just once. Germline CDR1 SQVTM, CDR2 ANQGSEA. The germline V and J ends were trimmed by 6 bases and 1 base, with 9 bases remaining between them. This CDR3 region has 12 residues. Using CD45RO/CCR7/CD25/CD127/CD95/CD27, CD4+ naive, central memory, regulatory and stem cell-like memory cells were sorted. This clone was detected a few times. Its target is not known.

The receptor comes from a man aged 30-40 years with type 1 diabetes. Material: naive CD4+ T cells from blood. The chain links TRBV29-1 to TRBJ1-1; no definite D call. For the CDR3, the DNA is TGCAGCGTCCTCCTATGGAACACTGAAGCTTTCTTT. Amino acid sequence: CSVLLWNTEAFF.